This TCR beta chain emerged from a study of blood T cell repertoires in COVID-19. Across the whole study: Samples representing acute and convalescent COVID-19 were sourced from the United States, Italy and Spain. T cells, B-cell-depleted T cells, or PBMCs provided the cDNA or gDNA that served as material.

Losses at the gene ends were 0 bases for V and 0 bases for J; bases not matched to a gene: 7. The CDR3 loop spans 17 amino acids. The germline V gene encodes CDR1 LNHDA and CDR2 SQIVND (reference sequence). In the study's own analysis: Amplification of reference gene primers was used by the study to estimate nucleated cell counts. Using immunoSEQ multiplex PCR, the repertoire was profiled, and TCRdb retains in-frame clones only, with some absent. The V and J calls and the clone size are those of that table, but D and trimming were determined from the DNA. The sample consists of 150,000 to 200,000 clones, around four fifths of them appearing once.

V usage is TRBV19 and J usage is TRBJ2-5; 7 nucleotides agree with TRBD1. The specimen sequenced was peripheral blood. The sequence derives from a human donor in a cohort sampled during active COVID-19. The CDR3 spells CASSIDQSTGHQETQYF. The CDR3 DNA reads TGTGCCAGTAGTATAGATCAATCGACAGGGCACCAAGAGACCCAGTACTTC.